These 15 T cell receptor beta chains came from one sample sequenced in a study of response to subunit inactivated influenza vaccine. TCRdb processed the RT-PCR reads anew with MiXCR; each CDR3 protein has one entry. The sample has roughly 520,000 distinct CDR3 sequences, around 25% seen once; the top ten hold approximately 2%. The sample here was CD4+ T cells sorted from PBMCs, taken less than 6 days after vaccination. These receptors were obtained from a man between 45 and 60 years old who received an inactivated influenza vaccine.

This clonotype was seen more than once but under ten times. This chain connects TRBV5-1 to TRBJ2-1; 7 bases are shared with TRBD1. This CDR3 spans 15 amino acids. Trimming removed 2 bases from V and 6 bases from J; junction bases left unmatched: 8. Germline lookup yields CDR1 SGHRS and CDR2 YFSETQ. CDR3 DNA sequence: TGCGCCAGCAGCTTCCAGGGGGTGGACTTCAATGAGCAGTTCTTC. Amino acid sequence: CASSFQGVDFNEQFF.

This clonotype was detected ten times or more. The rearrangement uses TRBV4-2 and TRBJ2-3; no clear D gene. This CDR3 spans 13 amino acids. Germline lookup yields CDR1 LGHNA and CDR2 YNFKEQ. V lost 2 bases, J lost 6 bases, and 9 bases lay in between. CDR3 residues: CASSQTDGDTQYF. The DNA of the CDR3 is TGTGCCAGCAGCCAAACGGACGGGGATACGCAGTATTTT.

This clonotype came up once. The gene calls are TRBV11-2 and TRBJ2-7; no reliable D call. The germline gives CDR1 SGHAT, CDR2 FQNNGV. Trimming pared 3 bases from V and 7 bases from J, leaving 13 bases between. The CDR3 covers 13 residues. The DNA of the CDR3 is TGTGCCAGCAGCTTGTCAGGACCCTTGGAGCAGTACTTC. It is translated as CASSLSGPLEQYF.

This clonotype was found many times. V and J are TRBV6-5 and TRBJ2-7, with TRBD1 matching over 8 bases. The CDR3 totals 16 residues. The J segment lost 3 bases and the V segment lost 4 bases, leaving 11 bases of the junction unmatched. The germline V gene has CDR1 MNHEY and CDR2 SVGAGI. CDR3 sequence (DNA): TGTGCCAGCAGTTCTCCTCCTGGACAGGGAGTCTACGAGCAGTACTTC. It specifies CASSSPPGQGVYEQYF.

V usage is TRBV29-1 and J usage is TRBJ2-1, with D unclear. The CDR3 sequence is 12 residues long. Trimming stripped 6 bases from V and 10 bases from J, with 16 bases between. From germline, CDR1 is SQVTM and CDR2 ANQGSEA. CDR3 region: CSVDPIGREQFF. In nucleotides, the CDR3 is TGCAGCGTCGACCCTATTGGGCGGGAGCAGTTCTTC.

This CDR3 reads CASRGTDTEAFF. CDR3 DNA sequence: TGTGCCAGCAGAGGGACAGACACTGAAGCTTTCTTT. This chain uses TRBV6-5 with TRBJ1-1; TRBD1 aligns across 7 bases. The V segment lost 6 bases and the J segment 3 bases; nucleotides outside the gene matches: 1. The CDR3 contains 12 residues. CDR1 MNHEY and CDR2 SVGAGI come from the germline V gene.

V and J are TRBV4-3 and TRBJ2-1, with D maybe TRBD1 (6 bases). Germline V CDR1 and CDR2: LGHNA, YSLEER. The CDR3 is 17 amino acids. V dropped 0 bases and J dropped 9 bases, with 21 bases sitting between them. The CDR3 bases are TGCGCCAGCAGCCAAGATAATCTCGGCAGGGGTATTTTTGAGCAGTTCTTC. It yields the protein CASSQDNLGRGIFEQFF.

The chain is built from TRBV7-9 and TRBJ2-5; no reliable D call. The V end was cut by 5 bases, the J end by 4 bases, with 5 bases between. Germline CDR1 is SEHNR and CDR2 is FQNEAQ (reference sequence). There are 11 residues in the CDR3. The CDR3 is CASSIRETQYF. CDR3 nucleotides: TGTGCCAGCAGCATTAGAGAGACCCAGTACTTC. The whole variable domain, filled in from reference TRBV7-9 and TRBJ2-5, reads DTGVSQNPRHKITKRGQNVTFRCDPISEHNRLYWYRQTLGQGPEFLTYFQNEAQLEKSRLLSDRFSAERPKGSFSTLEIQRTEQGDSAMYLCASSIRETQYFGPGTRLLVL.

This clonotype was picked up many times. The chain links TRBV29-1 to TRBJ2-1; the match to TRBD1 covers 8 bases. The junction had 4 bases not matched to a gene; V was cut back by 5 bases and J by 7 bases. CDR1 and CDR2 from the germline V gene are SQVTM and ANQGSEA. The CDR3 covers 12 residues. The CDR3 loop reads CSVRQGHNEQFF. CDR3 in DNA: TGCAGCGTTCGACAGGGGCATAATGAGCAGTTCTTC.

This chain uses TRBV5-6 with TRBJ2-7; perhaps D is TRBD1 or TRBD2 (5 bases each). The CDR3 is 16 amino acids. V gave up 0 bases and J gave up 3 bases, with 16 bases separating them. Germline CDR1 and CDR2: SGHDT and YYEEEE. The CDR3, as DNA: TGTGCCAGCAGCTTGGCTCGGGGCCAGTGGGTCTACGAGCAGTACTTC. Translation gives CASSLARGQWVYEQYF. Full variable domain (remainder filled in from reference TRBV5-6 and TRBJ2-7): DAGVTQSPTHLIKTRGQQVTLRCSPKSGHDTVSWYQQALGQGPQFIFQYYEEEERQRGNFPDRFSGHQFPNYSSELNVNALLLGDSALYLCASSLARGQWVYEQYFGPGTRLTVT.

This clonotype was seen only a few times. The V and J genes are TRBV6-5 and TRBJ2-1; tentative D call: TRBD2 (6 bases). In germline, CDR1 is MNHEY, CDR2 SVGAGI. This CDR3 is built from 13 residues. The V and J ends lost 3 bases and 9 bases respectively, with 12 bases between them. CDR3: CASSYLEGSEQFF. The CDR3 DNA reads TGTGCCAGCAGTTATCTGGAGGGTAGTGAGCAGTTCTTC.

This clonotype occurred many times. The V call is TRBV5-1, the J call TRBJ1-1; D is unresolved. The CDR3 is 13 amino acids. CDR1 is SGHRS and CDR2 is YFSETQ in the germline V gene. V dropped 4 bases and J dropped 4 bases, with 11 bases sitting between them. CDR3 sequence: CASSPRGPTEAFF. Here the CDR3 DNA reads TGCGCCAGCAGCCCGCGGGGTCCCACTGAAGCTTTCTTT.

V usage is TRBV6-1 and J usage is TRBJ2-2; weak D call: TRBD1 (6 bases). V was clipped by 0 bases and J by 4 bases, with 12 bases between them. The length of the CDR3 is 16 residues. Germline values: CDR1 MNHNS, CDR2 SASEGT. CDR3 sequence: CASSEARQVPTGELFF. The CDR3 DNA sequence: TGTGCCAGCAGTGAAGCGCGACAGGTCCCCACCGGGGAGCTGTTTTTT.

Notes on this clonotype: The conserved phenylalanine or tryptophan is not found at the CDR3 terminus, so this likely reflects a read error. The gene calls are TRBV7-2 and TRBJ2-3; D perhaps matches TRBD1 (6 bases). CDR3 size: 13 residues. Per the germline V gene, CDR1 is SGHTA and CDR2 is FQGNSA. The germline V and J ends were trimmed by 5 bases and 6 bases, with 12 bases remaining between them. DNA for the CDR3: TGTGCCAGCAGCACCGACAGGCTTGATACGCAGTATCTT. It translates to CASSTDRLDTQYL.

This chain uses TRBV5-1 with TRBJ1-1; no reliable D call. This CDR3 contains 16 residues. Trimming shortened V by 1 base and J by 1 base, and 14 bases separated the two germline ends. Germline V gene sequence: CDR1 SGHRS, CDR2 YFSETQ. CDR3 sequence (DNA): TGCGCCAGCAGCTTGTCCCCCGGGCTAGGGAACACTGAAGCTTTCTTT. Protein sequence: CASSLSPGLGNTEAFF.